The T cell receptor (beta chain) described here comes from a study of CD8+CD57+ T cells in acquired aplastic anemia. The template used for profiling TCR beta VDJ and CDR3 was genomic DNA. MiXCR, run by TCRdb on the reads, gives a single entry per CDR3 protein. In the table there are about 70,000 distinct CDR3 sequences, approximately 51% of which are singletons. As concerns this clonotype: Its antigen is as yet unknown.

The germline gives CDR1 SGHRS, CDR2 YFSETQ. The V segment lost 2 bases and the J segment 4 bases; nucleotides outside the gene matches: 9. The CDR3 loop spans 15 amino acids. Study results and caveats: Some 27 CD8+ CDR3 sequences were shared between patients and controls.

Specimen: sorted CD4+, CD8+, or CD8+CD57+ T cells (not recorded which) from PBMCs. This chain joins TRBV5-1 and TRBJ2-7; TRBD1 matches at 7 bases. The TCR originated in a human donor in good health, serving as a control. This CDR3 reads CASSLGGRLPYEQYF. CDR3 nucleotide sequence: TGCGCCAGCAGCTTAGGGGGCCGGCTCCCTTACGAGCAGTACTTC. Combining the CDR3 with reference TRBV5-1 and TRBJ2-7 gives the whole variable domain KAGVTQTPRYLIKTRGQQVTLSCSPISGHRSVSWYQQTPGQGLQFLFEYFSETQRNKGNFPGRFSGRQFSNSRSEMNVSTLELGDSALYLCASSLGGRLPYEQYFGPGTRLTVT.